This paragraph reports one T cell receptor (beta chain). Its antigen is undetermined. This entry is derived from a study of response to subunit inactivated influenza vaccine. Study-level results: With each seasonal influenza vaccination, the authors suggested, few new T cells are recruited.

This CDR3 region has 12 residues. Germline CDR1 and CDR2: SGHKS and YYEKEE (reference sequence). V gave up 4 bases and J gave up 5 bases, with 10 bases separating them. TCRdb reanalysed the RT-PCR reads using MiXCR and keeps one entry per CDR3 protein. The sample includes about 530,000 distinct CDR3 sequences, 12% of them seen just once. The receptor was isolated from a man aged 50 to 59 who received an inactivated influenza vaccine. V is TRBV5-5 and J is TRBJ2-7; D is undetermined. The sample consisted of PBMCs from blood, taken on the day of vaccination. As DNA, the CDR3 is TGTGCCAGCAGCCCCCCAGAAAACGAGCAGTACTTC. It is translated as CASSPPENEQYF.